This TCR beta chain is from a study of Graves' ophthalmopathy and Graves' hyperthyroidism. In the study overall: Researchers obtained peripheral blood at initial diagnosis, before any treatment had begun.

Broader study findings: Blood contained most expanded thyroid clonotypes exceeding 0.001 frequency.

RNA transcripts provided the template for amplifying TCR beta CDR3 regions. HTBI primers were used in a first-round RT-PCR, which preceded a second-round multiplex PCR. TCRdb processed the multiplex PCR reads anew with MiXCR; each CDR3 protein has one entry. The data show hundreds of thousands of distinct CDR3 sequences, with roughly 21% seen just once and roughly 3% held by the top ten. The CDR3 loop spans 14 amino acids. Per germline, CDR1 MNHNS and CDR2 SASEGT. Trimming removed 7 bases at V and 5 bases at J, with 17 bases between. This clonotype was counted ten times or more. Its specificity is not known.

The receptor was derived from a woman aged 18-29 years with stable Graves' hyperthyroidism. Sequenced material: peripheral blood. This sequence joins TRBV6-1 and TRBJ2-5; D remains ambiguous. The chain's CDR3 is CASTRVLRLETQYF. The CDR3 DNA sequence: TGTGCCAGCACTAGGGTGTTACGCCTCGAGACCCAGTACTTC.